The 9 T cell receptor beta chains in this list originate from one sample, sequenced in a study of blood T cell repertoires in COVID-19. Using immunoSEQ multiplex PCR, the repertoire was profiled, and TCRdb retains in-frame clones only, with some absent. Among 200,000 to 300,000 clones listed, roughly 86% were seen once. Sequencing input: peripheral blood. These receptors were collected from a man older than 75 with acute or convalescent COVID-19.

The V and J genes are TRBV7-9 and TRBJ1-1; D is ambiguous. Trimming pared 2 bases from V and 0 bases from J, leaving 7 bases between. CDR1 is SEHNR, CDR2 FQNEAQ, per germline (reference sequence). This CDR3 region has 14 residues. CDR3 residues: CASSLNSVNTEAFF. As DNA, the CDR3 is TGTGCCAGCAGCTTAAACTCGGTGAACACTGAAGCTTTCTTT.

V and J are TRBV5-4 and TRBJ2-3; 9 bases fit TRBD2. Losses at the gene ends were 4 bases for V and 3 bases for J; bases not matched to a gene: 3. This CDR3 contains 14 residues. The germline gives CDR1 SGHNT, CDR2 YYREEE (reference sequence). The CDR3 bases are TGTGCCAGCAGCCACAGCGGGAGGACAGATACGCAGTATTTT. Translation gives CASSHSGRTDTQYF.

The V gene is TRBV28, the J gene TRBJ2-7, with no clear D. The V end lost 2 bases, the J end lost 2 bases, and 10 bases lay between the germline ends. The CDR3 covers 14 residues. Germline V gene sequence: CDR1 MDHEN, CDR2 SYDVKM. DNA of the CDR3: TGTGCCAGCAGTTTAATGAACACCCCCTACGAGCAGTACTTC. Protein: CASSLMNTPYEQYF.

The chain couples TRBV7-8 to TRBJ2-1; maybe TRBD2 (5 bases). V was trimmed by 5 bases and J by 10 bases, leaving 12 bases between them. From germline, CDR1 is SGHVS and CDR2 FQNEAQ. The CDR3 is made up of 12 amino acids. CDR3 amino acids: CASSPRTSEQFF. DNA for the CDR3: TGTGCCAGCAGCCCCCGGACTTCCGAGCAGTTCTTC.

J is TRBJ1-2 and V is TRBV2; TRBD1 aligns across 9 bases. J was trimmed by 3 bases and V by 9 bases; bases with no gene match: 5. The CDR3 covers 13 residues. The V gene's germline CDR1 is SNHLY and CDR2 FYNNEI. DNA of the CDR3: TGTGCCAGTTACAGGGGGCAGGACTATGGCTACACCTTC. It is translated as CASYRGQDYGYTF.

The chain recombines TRBV7-3 with TRBJ2-1; maybe TRBD2 (6 bases). CDR1 is SGHTA, CDR2 FQGTGA, per germline. V gave up 5 bases and J gave up 5 bases, with 19 bases separating them. This CDR3 contains 16 residues. The CDR3: CASSQGRTTAHNEQFF. The DNA for the CDR3 is TGTGCCAGCAGCCAAGGGAGGACAACCGCCCACAATGAGCAGTTCTTC.

The chain couples TRBV7-2 to TRBJ2-1; perhaps TRBD2 as D (6 bases). Germline V lookup: CDR1 SGHTA, CDR2 FQGNSA. The CDR3 has 15 amino acids. The V end lost 0 bases, the J end lost 9 bases, and 15 bases lay between the germline ends. The CDR3 nucleotides are TGTGCCAGCAGCTTAGCCTTAGGGAGGAAAGGTGAGCAGTTCTTC. Its protein product is CASSLALGRKGEQFF. The variable domain in full, completed from reference TRBV7-2 and TRBJ2-1, reads GAGVSQSPSNKVTEKGKDVELRCDPISGHTALYWYRQSLGQGLEFLIYFQGNSAPDKSGLPSDRFSAERTGGSVSTLTIQRTQQEDSAVYLCASSLALGRKGEQFFGPGTRLTVL.

The chain uses TRBV7-9 and TRBJ2-1; D perhaps matches TRBD2 (5 bases). V lost 5 bases, J lost 10 bases, and 18 bases lay in between. Germline CDR1 is SEHNR and CDR2 is FQNEAQ (reference sequence). The CDR3 spans 14 residues. The CDR3 coding sequence is TGTGCCAGCAGCCACGAACTGAGGGTTGGCGAGCAGTTCTTC. Protein: CASSHELRVGEQFF.

The V call is TRBV18, the J call TRBJ1-2; a weak D match, TRBD1 (5 bases). The CDR3 is 14 residues long. V was pared by 4 bases and J by 6 bases, with 15 bases between. Germline V gene sequence: CDR1 KGHSH, CDR2 LQKENI. The CDR3 DNA follows: TGTGCCAGCTCACGCTTACAGGCTGATGATGGCTACACCTTC. Amino acid sequence: CASSRLQADDGYTF.